A single count supports the clone carrying this TCR beta chain. As handled by the study authors: Estimates of nucleated cell counts were drawn from the amplification of reference gene primers. Assay: immunoSEQ multiplex PCR; the TCRdb copy retains only in-frame clones and omits some. The DNA was the basis for D and trimming; V, J and clone size are from that table. The sample records approximately 300,000 clones, around 84% being singletons. Within 2 weeks of study entry, exposed participants had contacted a PCR-confirmed or clinician-diagnosed COVID-19 case. This record belongs to a study of blood T cell repertoires in COVID-19. Study as a whole: In each case, the material was cDNA or gDNA derived from T cells, B-cell-depleted T cells, or PBMCs.

V shed 5 bases and J shed 5 bases, with 13 bases lying between them. The CDR3 covers 14 residues. The germline CDR1 and CDR2 sequences are MDHEN and SYDVKM. This sequence was found in a woman in her thirties who had been exposed to COVID-19. Material for sequencing was PBMCs or T cells enriched from blood (not recorded which). This chain links TRBV28 with TRBJ2-1, with D possibly TRBD1 on 5 matching bases. The CDR3 DNA reads TGTGCCAGCAGTGTCTATTCAGGGAACAATGAGCAGTTCTTC. This translates into CASSVYSGNNEQFF. The full variable domain, its missing parts supplied by reference TRBV28 and TRBJ2-1, is DVKVTQSSRYLVKRTGEKVFLECVQDMDHENMFWYRQDPGLGLRLIYFSYDVKMKEKGDIPEGYSVSREKKERFSLILESASTNQTSMYLCASSVYSGNNEQFFGPGTRLTVL.